This T cell receptor (beta chain) originates from a study of patients and donors after allogeneic stem cell transplantation. From the RT-PCR reads, TCRdb called clonotypes with MiXCR, one entry per CDR3 protein. The sample includes fewer than 500,000 distinct CDR3 sequences, roughly 16% of them seen just once. Germline V CDR1 and CDR2: KGHDR, SFDVKD. The CDR3 loop spans 14 amino acids. V was shortened by 4 bases and J by 8 bases, with 16 bases between the two germline ends. V gene TRBV24-1 combines with J gene TRBJ1-2; a possible D gene is TRBD1 (5 bases). The sequenced sample was blood, either unsorted or a sorted T cell fraction (not recorded which). The clonotype comes from a human donor who was either an allogeneic HSCT recipient or a stem cell or donor lymphocyte infusion donor (not recorded which). It is not recorded whose cells these are; they may come from a transplant donor. The CDR3 here is CATSESGRDSGYTF. The CDR3 DNA is TGTGCCACCAGTGAAAGTGGACGGGACTCGGGCTACACCTTC.